One sample yielded the 27 T cell receptor beta chains listed below, sequenced in a study of CD8+CD57+ T cells in acquired aplastic anemia. The study profiled TCR beta VDJ and CDR3 using genomic DNA as template. Using its own MiXCR run on the reads, TCRdb lists one record per CDR3 protein. The table records 33,000 or so distinct CDR3 sequences, approximately 73% of them present only once. Sequencing input: sorted CD4+, CD8+, or CD8+CD57+ T cells (not recorded which) from PBMCs. These receptors were taken from a human donor in good health, serving as a control.

This chain connects TRBV10-3 to TRBJ2-3, with 7 bases lining up with TRBD1. Trimming took 10 bases from V and 5 from J; bases not matched to a gene: 12. This CDR3 comprises 14 residues. Per the germline V gene, CDR1 is ENHRY and CDR2 is SYGVKD. CDR3 DNA: TGTGCCAGCAGCTGGACAGGCGGCAGAGATACGCAGTATTTT. Translation gives CASSWTGGRDTQYF.

The rearrangement joins TRBV15 to TRBJ1-2; possible D gene TRBD1, 6 bases. Trimming took 1 base from V and 9 from J, leaving 15 bases between them. Germline V CDR1 and CDR2: LNHNV, YYDKDF (reference sequence). The CDR3 is made up of 14 amino acids. The CDR3 region has the DNA TGTGCCACCAGCAGAGTAGTGGGGAGGGGGAGCTACACCTTC. Translating it yields CATSRVVGRGSYTF.

V is TRBV10-3 and J is TRBJ1-2; no definite D call. V lost 2 bases to trimming and J lost 6 bases, with 10 bases between them. CDR1 and CDR2 (germline): ENHRY, SYGVKD. This CDR3 region has 13 residues. The CDR3 DNA sequence: TGTGCCATCAGTGAGATACGGGTCGATGGCTACACCTTC. Translating it yields CAISEIRVDGYTF.

This chain uses TRBV9 with TRBJ1-5; D is uncertain. The CDR3 has 14 amino acids. V dropped 0 bases and J dropped 0 bases, with 4 bases sitting between them. Germline V lookup: CDR1 SGDLS, CDR2 YYNGEE. The DNA of the CDR3 is TGTGCCAGCAGCGTAGCTGGTAGCAATCAGCCCCAGCATTTT. It codes for CASSVAGSNQPQHF.

The V gene is TRBV15, the J gene TRBJ2-7, with 10 bases aligning to TRBD2. Germline assignment: CDR1 LNHNV and CDR2 YYDKDF (reference sequence). The CDR3 is made up of 15 amino acids. The J segment lost 4 bases and the V segment lost 0 bases, leaving 3 bases of the junction unmatched. This CDR3 is CATSRDSGGTYEQYF. The CDR3 coding sequence is TGTGCCACCAGCAGAGATAGCGGGGGGACGTACGAGCAGTACTTC.

J is TRBJ2-2 and V is TRBV20-1; D unclear. Per the germline V gene, CDR1 is DFQATT and CDR2 is SNEGSKA (reference sequence). Trimming pared 1 base from V and 3 bases from J, leaving 9 bases between. The CDR3 extends over 14 amino acids. The CDR3 DNA reads as TGCAGTGCTAGAGTCTCCTGGGACACCGGGGAGCTGTTTTTT. Translated: CSARVSWDTGELFF.

The V and J genes are TRBV10-3 and TRBJ1-1; 9 bases align to TRBD1. The V gene end was trimmed by 0 bases and the J gene end by 1 base; junction bases not matched to a gene: 9. Germline CDR1 and CDR2: ENHRY and SYGVKD. The CDR3 sequence is 18 residues long. CDR3 bases: TGTGCCATCAGTGAGTCGAACAGGGGGCTGAGAGGGAACACTGAAGCTTTCTTT. Translation: CAISESNRGLRGNTEAFF.

V gene TRBV5-1 combines with J gene TRBJ2-3; TRBD2 might be the D (5 bases). Trimming cost V 7 bases and J 0 bases, with 9 bases left between them. In germline, CDR1 is SGHRS, CDR2 YFSETQ. The CDR3 covers 13 residues. As DNA, the CDR3 is TGCGCCAGCGGACGCGGGAGCACAGATACGCAGTATTTT. Its protein product is CASGRGSTDTQYF.

This clonotype was detected only a few times. The chain couples TRBV10-3 to TRBJ2-3; D tentatively reads TRBD1 or TRBD2 (6 bases each). Germline CDR1 and CDR2: ENHRY and SYGVKD. Deletions cut 8 bases from V and 2 bases from J, with 11 bases between. CDR3 length: 13 amino acids. In DNA form, the CDR3 reads TGTGCCATCCGAAGGGGGGCCACAGATACGCAGTATTTT. It is translated as CAIRRGATDTQYF.

This chain links TRBV12-3 or TRBV12-4 with TRBJ1-5, with TRBD1 identical over 9 bases. The CDR3 is 16 amino acids. Unmatched junction bases numbered 6, after V lost 6 bases and J lost 0 bases. CDR3 sequence (DNA): TGTGCCAGCAGCGGGACAGGGACGTATAGCAATCAGCCCCAGCATTTT. Translating it yields CASSGTGTYSNQPQHF.

This sequence joins TRBV25-1 and TRBJ1-2; 8 nucleotides match TRBD1. CDR3 length equals 14 residues. Unmatched junction bases numbered 9, after V lost 7 bases and J lost 5 bases. Germline V gene sequence: CDR1 MGHDK, CDR2 SYGVNS. Here the CDR3 DNA reads TGTGCCAGCAAAATAGGGACAGGACCATATGGCTACACCTTC. Its translation is CASKIGTGPYGYTF.

This clonotype was seen a few times. The chain joins TRBV12-3 or TRBV12-4 to TRBJ2-7; possibly TRBD1 for D (6 bases). Between the trimmed V and J ends, which lost 2 bases and 7 bases, there was a span of 12 bases. The length of the CDR3 is 13 residues. The CDR3 is CASSLNRAREQYF. The CDR3 DNA reads as TGTGCCAGCAGTTTAAACAGGGCCAGGGAGCAGTACTTC.

As concerns this clonotype: Compared with germline, one end of the junction differs, possibly owing to a read error. The J gene is TRBJ2-5, the V gene TRBV15; the match to TRBD1 covers 7 bases. Germline V gene lookup returns CDR1 LNHNV and CDR2 YYDKDF (reference sequence). This CDR3 spans 13 amino acids. CDR3 region: CASSFDREETQYF. In DNA, the CDR3 is TGTGCCAGCAGCTTCGACAGGGAAGAGACCCAGTACTTC.

J is TRBJ2-5 and V is TRBV25-1, with 13 bases matching TRBD2. This CDR3 spans 17 amino acids. Germline trimming cut 2 bases from V and 0 bases from J; bases unmatched to any gene: 3. Per germline, CDR1 MGHDK and CDR2 SYGVNS. Written as DNA, the CDR3 is TGTGCCAGCAGTGAAGGGACTAGCGGGATGTACCAAGAGACCCAGTACTTC. Encoded protein: CASSEGTSGMYQETQYF.

The rearrangement uses TRBV24-1 and TRBJ2-1; possibly TRBD2 for D (6 bases). The CDR3 length is 15 residues. Deletions cut 3 bases from V and 7 bases from J, with 15 bases between. Germline V gives CDR1 KGHDR, CDR2 SFDVKD. The CDR3 nucleotides are TGTGCCACCAGTGATGGGACTCGAATTGGTAATGAGCAGTTCTTC. Amino acid sequence: CATSDGTRIGNEQFF.

This clonotype occurred a few times. The chain links TRBV20-1 to TRBJ2-3; 14 bases are a match to TRBD2. The germline gives CDR1 DFQATT, CDR2 SNEGSKA (reference sequence). CDR3 length equals 15 residues. Trimming cost V 6 bases and J 2 bases; bases outside gene matches: 4. CDR3 nucleotides: TGCAGTGCACGGGGACTAGCGGGGGCCACAGATACGCAGTATTTT. Translating gives CSARGLAGATDTQYF.

This rearrangement joins TRBV7-3 to TRBJ1-5; D uncertain. Trimming pared 3 bases from V and 7 bases from J, leaving 10 bases between. The CDR3 spans 13 residues. CDR1 is SGHTA, CDR2 FQGTGA, per germline. This CDR3 is CASSLGRGQPQHF. DNA for the CDR3: TGTGCCAGCAGCTTGGGAAGAGGACAGCCCCAGCATTTT.

The chain links TRBV28 to TRBJ2-1; 10 nucleotides agree with TRBD2. CDR1 is MDHEN and CDR2 is SYDVKM in the germline V gene. CDR3 length equals 15 residues. V trimming: 6 bases; J trimming: 4 bases; junction bases outside the gene matches: 6. The CDR3: CASRNIAGGYNEQFF. The CDR3 DNA reads TGTGCCAGCAGGAATATAGCGGGGGGATACAATGAGCAGTTCTTC.

The chain couples TRBV15 to TRBJ1-1, with D unresolved. Trimming left V 3 bases short and J 4 bases short, with 9 bases between. Per the germline V gene, CDR1 is LNHNV and CDR2 is YYDKDF (reference sequence). The CDR3 has 13 amino acids. CDR3 sequence reads: CATSRAKSTEAFF. Here the CDR3 DNA reads TGTGCCACCAGCAGGGCCAAGAGCACTGAAGCTTTCTTT.

The rearrangement joins TRBV15 to TRBJ1-3; D is unresolved. Germline CDR1 is LNHNV and CDR2 is YYDKDF (reference sequence). The CDR3 covers 13 residues. V was cut by 4 bases and J by 2 bases, with 6 bases left in between. CDR3: CATSTPTGNTIYF. In nucleotides, the CDR3 is TGTGCCACCAGCACCCCGACTGGAAACACCATATATTTT.

The CDR3 region is CASSLVGSPLHF. CDR3 in DNA: TGTGCCAGCAGCTTAGTAGGCTCACCCCTCCACTTT. This chain connects TRBV5-4 to TRBJ1-6; D call uncertain. Per germline, CDR1 SGHNT and CDR2 YYREEE (reference sequence). The CDR3 sequence is 12 residues long. V lost 2 bases, J lost 10 bases, and 7 bases lay in between.

The V and J genes are TRBV5-1 and TRBJ1-2; 8 nucleotides match TRBD1. Looked up from germline, CDR1 is SGHRS and CDR2 is YFSETQ. V lost 3 bases and J lost 5; bases outside the gene matches: 9. The CDR3 spans 15 residues. CDR3 DNA sequence: TGCGCCAGCAGCTCAGCGACAGGGGCGGGGTATGGCTACACCTTC. Residues: CASSSATGAGYGYTF.

V and J are TRBV11-2 and TRBJ2-1; 10 bases fit TRBD2. The V segment lost 5 bases and the J segment 6 bases; nucleotides outside the gene matches: 10. CDR3 length: 16 amino acids. Germline CDR1 and CDR2: SGHAT and FQNNGV. This CDR3 is CASSATRTSGFNEQFF. The DNA for the CDR3 is TGTGCCAGCAGCGCGACCAGGACTAGCGGTTTCAATGAGCAGTTCTTC.

By share, this clonotype ranks as large. The V call is TRBV20-1, the J call TRBJ1-5; D is perhaps TRBD1 (6 bases). The V and J ends lost 5 bases and 0 bases respectively, with 11 bases between them. The CDR3 contains 14 residues. Germline V CDR1 and CDR2: DFQATT, SNEGSKA (reference sequence). The DNA of the CDR3 is TGCAGTGCTCCGGACAGTAATAGCAATCAGCCCCAGCATTTT. It translates to CSAPDSNSNQPQHF.

Note on this clonotype: It is likely a read error, because the conserved phenylalanine at the end of the CDR3 is missing. The chain employs TRBV20-1 and TRBJ1-6; TRBD1 matches 9 bases. Looked up from germline, CDR1 is DFQATT and CDR2 is SNEGSKA (reference sequence). The CDR3 runs to 15 residues. The V and J ends lost 2 bases and 6 bases, in that order; junction bases with no gene match: 5. The CDR3 spells CSARLPGQGNSPLHL. The CDR3 region has the DNA TGCAGTGCTAGACTACCGGGACAGGGTAATTCACCCCTCCACCTT.

The chain combines TRBV9 with TRBJ1-2; 7 nucleotides line up with TRBD1. The CDR3 consists of 14 residues. Looked up from germline, CDR1 is SGDLS and CDR2 is YYNGEE. V gave up 4 bases and J gave up 2 bases; unmatched junction bases: 5. CDR3 bases: TGTGCCAGCAGCTTGGGGGACAGAAACTATGGCTACACCTTC. Its translation is CASSLGDRNYGYTF.

This clonotype was counted a few times. The genes are TRBV4-1 and TRBJ2-5; TRBD2 agrees at 10 bases. The CDR3 consists of 15 residues. V shed 1 base and J 5 bases; nucleotides not matched to a gene: 4. CDR1 and CDR2 (germline): MGHRA, YSYEKL. The CDR3 nucleotides read TGCGCCAGCAGCCAAGTCAGCGGGGGGGCGGAGACCCAGTACTTC. Translated: CASSQVSGGAETQYF.